Included here is one T cell receptor beta chain sequence, with context. Its antigen is currently unknown. The data were taken from a study of CD8 T cells in Susac syndrome. Study background: Among the Susac syndrome patients who underwent sequencing, about six had clinically active disease, while fewer than 10 of them were in remission. General observations from the study: The study identified around fifteen and five Susac-specific public clones in total CD8+ and CD8+ TEMRA repertoires.

RNA in amounts of roughly 0.45 to 1 ug was reverse transcribed with random hexamers. Each CDR3 protein is one row after TCRdb ran MiXCR on the immunoSEQ multiplex PCR reads. Of 92,000 or so distinct CDR3 sequences in the sample, about 95% were seen once. Negative magnetic isolation gave CD8+ and CD4+ cells; FACS enriched CD8+ TEMRA. Sequencing used CD8+ T cells from PBMCs. This clonotype originated in a human donor with Susac syndrome.

The chain's CDR3 is CASSEGDETNEKLFF. CDR3 nucleotides: TGTGCCAGCAGTGAGGGGGATGAAACTAATGAAAAACTGTTTTTT. This chain uses TRBV6-1 with TRBJ1-4; TRBD1 is a possible D gene (5 bases). The germline CDR1 and CDR2 sequences are MNHNS and SASEGT. Trimming removed 3 bases at V and 1 base at J, with 9 bases between. The CDR3 length is 15 residues.